This T cell receptor beta chain was found in a study of T cells after yellow fever vaccination. Looked up from germline, CDR1 is SGHVS and CDR2 is FQNEAQ. Trimming at V came to 1 base and at J to 10 bases, leaving 7 bases not matched to a gene. This CDR3 comprises 17 residues. As regards this clonotype: Its antigen is unknown.

TCRdb called the 5' RACE reads again in MiXCR, with one record for every CDR3 protein. This sample has 68,000 or so distinct CDR3 sequences, with about 7.8% found just once. Study-wide results and caveats: Bulk-population clonotypes that are abundant could appear as contaminants in FACS-sorted repertoires.

The source is a man younger than 45 who received the YFV17D yellow fever vaccine. The chain combines TRBV7-8 with TRBJ2-1, with 16 bases matching TRBD2. The material sequenced was CD8+ T cells sorted from PBMCs, taken 15 days after the yellow fever booster vaccination. The CDR3 DNA reads as TGTGCCAGCAGCTTAGATCCGGGACTAGCGGGAGGGGGGGAGCAGTTCTTC. Its protein product is CASSLDPGLAGGGEQFF.